The clone carrying this T cell receptor (beta chain) was seen only a few times. Its specificity is not known. The data were taken from a study of beta chain features in type 1 diabetes. Notes on the study in general: In type 1 diabetes patients, VDJ junctions had fewer insertions; deletions at these junctions were more frequent.

CD45RO/CCR7/CD25/CD127/CD95/CD27 sorting isolated CD4+ naive, central memory, regulatory and stem cell-like memory cells. All of the sorted populations showed purity greater than 95%. Expressed TCRB transcripts were sequenced after all isolated RNA was converted to cDNA. Naive, central memory and regulatory T cell samples averaged roughly 3.7 million reads. Assay: immunoSEQ multiplex PCR; the TCRdb copy retains only in-frame clones and omits some. The table has 300,000 to 400,000 clones, around 10% seen once. V dropped 4 bases and J dropped 4 bases, with 14 bases sitting between them. CDR3 length: 15 amino acids. Germline lookup yields CDR1 SGHNT and CDR2 YENEEA.

This sequence joins TRBV11-3 and TRBJ1-3; possible D gene TRBD1, 5 bases. Sequencing was carried out using naive CD4+ T cells from blood. The sequence came from a woman aged 30 to 39 in good health. CDR3 coding DNA: TGTGCCAGCAGCTCAGCGGGGGAGTCCGGAAACACCATATATTTT. It specifies CASSSAGESGNTIYF.